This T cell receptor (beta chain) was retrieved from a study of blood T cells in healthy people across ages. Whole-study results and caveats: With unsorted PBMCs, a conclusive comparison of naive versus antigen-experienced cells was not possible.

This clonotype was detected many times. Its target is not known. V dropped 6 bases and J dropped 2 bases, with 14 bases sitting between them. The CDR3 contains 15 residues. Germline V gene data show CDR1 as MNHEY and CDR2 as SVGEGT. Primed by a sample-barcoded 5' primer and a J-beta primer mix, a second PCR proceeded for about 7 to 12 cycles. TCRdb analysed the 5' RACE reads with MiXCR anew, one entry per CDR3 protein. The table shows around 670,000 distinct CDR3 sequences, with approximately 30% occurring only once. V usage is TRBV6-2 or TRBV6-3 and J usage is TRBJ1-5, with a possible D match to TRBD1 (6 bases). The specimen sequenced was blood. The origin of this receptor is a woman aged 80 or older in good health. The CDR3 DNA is TGTGCCAGCAGCCTTACAGGGTTGGGCAATCAGCCCCAGCATTTT. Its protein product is CASSLTGLGNQPQHF.